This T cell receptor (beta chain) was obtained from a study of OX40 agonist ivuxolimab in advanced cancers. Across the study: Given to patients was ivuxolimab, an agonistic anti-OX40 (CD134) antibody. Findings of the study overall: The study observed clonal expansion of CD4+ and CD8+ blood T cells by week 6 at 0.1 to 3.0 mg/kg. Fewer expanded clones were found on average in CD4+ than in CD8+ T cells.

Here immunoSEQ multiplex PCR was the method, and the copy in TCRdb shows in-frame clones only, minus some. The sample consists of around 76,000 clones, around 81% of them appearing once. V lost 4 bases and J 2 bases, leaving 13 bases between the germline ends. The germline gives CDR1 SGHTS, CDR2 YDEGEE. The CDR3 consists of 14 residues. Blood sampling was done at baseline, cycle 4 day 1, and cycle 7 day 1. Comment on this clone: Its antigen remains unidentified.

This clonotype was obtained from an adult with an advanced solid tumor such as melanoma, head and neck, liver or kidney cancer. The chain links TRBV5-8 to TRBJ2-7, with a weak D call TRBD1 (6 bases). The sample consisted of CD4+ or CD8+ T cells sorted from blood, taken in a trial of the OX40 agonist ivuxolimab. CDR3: CASSVRTAAYEQYF. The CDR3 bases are TGTGCCAGCAGCGTGCGGACAGCTGCCTACGAGCAGTACTTC.